A single sample is the source of the 25 T cell receptor beta chains below, sequenced in a study of OX40 agonist ivuxolimab in advanced cancers. The protocol was immunoSEQ multiplex PCR, while the TCRdb copy is restricted to in-frame clones and leaves out a portion. The profile shows 90,000 to 130,000 clones, more than 85% of them singletons. The starting material was CD4+ or CD8+ T cells sorted from blood, obtained in a trial of the OX40 agonist ivuxolimab. The receptors derive from an adult with an advanced solid tumor such as melanoma, head and neck, liver or kidney cancer.

The rearrangement uses TRBV6-6 and TRBJ2-1, with TRBD2 as a possible D gene (7 bases). The V gene lost 2 bases and the J gene lost 0 bases, with 11 bases spanning the gap. The germline V gene encodes CDR1 MNHNY and CDR2 SVGAGI (reference sequence). The CDR3 contains 16 residues. CDR3 DNA sequence: TGTGCCAGCAGTTACCTAGGGGGGGACTCCTACAATGAGCAGTTCTTC. This translates into CASSYLGGDSYNEQFF.

The chain uses TRBV5-1 and TRBJ2-2; D is perhaps TRBD2 (5 bases). V gave up 6 bases and J gave up 6 bases, with 9 bases separating them. Germline values: CDR1 SGHRS, CDR2 YFSETQ. The length of the CDR3 is 12 residues. The CDR3 DNA sequence: TGCGCCAGCACCCTCGGGGCCGGGGAGCTGTTTTTT. This translates into CASTLGAGELFF.

In its sample, this clone was seen once. V and J are TRBV6-5 and TRBJ1-4, with D perhaps TRBD1 (5 bases). V was pared by 5 bases and J by 8 bases, with 9 bases between. CDR1 MNHEY and CDR2 SVGAGI come from the germline V gene. The CDR3 contains 12 residues. The CDR3 bases are TGTGCCAGCAGTCCCGGGGGGGAAAAACTGTTTTTT. Encoded protein: CASSPGGEKLFF.

The genes are TRBV7-6 and TRBJ2-1, with D perhaps matching TRBD1 (7 bases). The CDR3 spans 15 residues. The V end was cut by 3 bases, the J end by 4 bases, with 13 bases between. Germline assignment: CDR1 SGHVS and CDR2 FNYEAQ. The CDR3 coding sequence is TGTGCCAGCAGCTTCGGGTCAGGGGGGTACAATGAGCAGTTCTTC. This codes for CASSFGSGGYNEQFF.

This chain joins TRBV15 and TRBJ2-1; D not resolved. This CDR3 region has 15 residues. Germline V gene sequence: CDR1 LNHNV, CDR2 YYDKDF (reference sequence). V lost 0 bases and J lost 9, with 15 bases in between. CDR3 nucleotides: TGTGCCACCAGCAGAGATCGGGCAGGCGATCGTGAGCAGTTCTTC. Its translation is CATSRDRAGDREQFF.

The V and J genes are TRBV28 and TRBJ1-5; the D is unclear. Germline CDR1 and CDR2: MDHEN and SYDVKM. This CDR3 is built from 10 residues. V was cut by 5 bases and J by 4 bases, with 0 bases left in between. The CDR3 spells CASSNQPQHF. The CDR3 DNA is TGTGCCAGCAGTAATCAGCCCCAGCATTTT. The full variable domain, completed using reference TRBV28 and TRBJ1-5, is DVKVTQSSRYLVKRTGEKVFLECVQDMDHENMFWYRQDPGLGLRLIYFSYDVKMKEKGDIPEGYSVSREKKERFSLILESASTNQTSMYLCASSNQPQHFGDGTRLSIL.

The J gene is TRBJ2-7, the V gene TRBV11-2, with D unclear. V lost 0 bases to trimming and J lost 5 bases, with 8 bases between them. Germline CDR1 is SGHAT and CDR2 is FQNNGV. The CDR3 is 13 amino acids. The CDR3 DNA reads as TGTGCCAGCAGCTTAGATTTACAGAACGAGCAGTACTTC. The encoded protein is CASSLDLQNEQYF. The full variable domain, completed using reference TRBV11-2 and TRBJ2-7, is EAGVAQSPRYKIIEKRQSVAFWCNPISGHATLYWYQQILGQGPKLLIQFQNNGVVDDSQLPKDRFSAERLKGVDSTLKIQPAKLEDSAVYLCASSLDLQNEQYFGPGTRLTVT.

This clone came up a few times. V is TRBV5-1 and J is TRBJ2-6, with D unresolved. The ends were cut back, 3 bases at V and 1 base at J, with 5 bases in the middle. Germline V lookup: CDR1 SGHRS, CDR2 YFSETQ. The CDR3 has 14 amino acids. The CDR3 bases are TGCGCCAGCAGCTCAGAATCTGGGGCCAACGTCCTGACTTTC. It codes for CASSSESGANVLTF.

The rearrangement joins TRBV11-2 to TRBJ1-2, with D possibly matching TRBD1 (6 bases). This CDR3 is 14 amino acids long. V was clipped by 4 bases and J by 3 bases, with 12 bases between them. The germline V gene encodes CDR1 SGHAT and CDR2 FQNNGV. CDR3 loop: CASSSRQADYGYTF. DNA of the CDR3: TGTGCCAGCAGCTCAAGACAGGCTGACTATGGCTACACCTTC. Supplemented by reference TRBV11-2 and TRBJ1-2, the full variable domain reads EAGVAQSPRYKIIEKRQSVAFWCNPISGHATLYWYQQILGQGPKLLIQFQNNGVVDDSQLPKDRFSAERLKGVDSTLKIQPAKLEDSAVYLCASSSRQADYGYTFGSGTRLTVV.

This clone was picked up a small number of times. The rearrangement uses TRBV13 and TRBJ1-1; weak D call: TRBD1 (5 bases). This CDR3 region has 14 residues. Between the trimmed V and J ends, which lost 2 bases and 7 bases, there was a span of 14 bases. Germline CDR1 PRHDT, CDR2 FYEKMQ (reference sequence). Here the CDR3 reads CASSLYRDAGEAFF. The CDR3 nucleotides are TGTGCCAGCAGCTTATATAGGGACGCCGGTGAAGCTTTCTTT.

The genes are TRBV4-1 and TRBJ1-3; D remains ambiguous. Germline-derived CDR1 and CDR2 are MGHRA and YSYEKL. The V end lost 0 bases, the J end lost 4 bases, and 10 bases lay between the germline ends. The CDR3 loop spans 15 amino acids. The CDR3: CASSQEPGFGNTIYF. CDR3 sequence (DNA): TGCGCCAGCAGCCAAGAACCGGGGTTCGGAAACACCATATATTTT.

The gene calls are TRBV21-1 and TRBJ2-4; the table assigns TRBD2, which was not confirmed against the DNA. TRBV21-1 has pseudogene status. The CDR3 runs to 14 residues. As DNA, the CDR3 is TGTGCCAGCAGTCTACTAGTAGCCAAAAACATTCAGTACTTC. Protein product: CASSLLVAKNIQYF.

The V and J genes are TRBV5-1 and TRBJ2-5; D is unresolved. Germline CDR1 and CDR2: SGHRS and YFSETQ. The CDR3 is made up of 13 amino acids. V dropped 6 bases and J dropped 2 bases, with 11 bases sitting between them. The CDR3 here is CASNYQDQETQYF. CDR3 in DNA: TGCGCCAGCAACTATCAGGATCAAGAGACCCAGTACTTC.

The chain combines TRBV5-1 with TRBJ1-4; 7 bases fit TRBD1. V shed 4 bases and J 4 bases; nucleotides not matched to a gene: 4. CDR3 length: 14 amino acids. The germline gives CDR1 SGHRS, CDR2 YFSETQ. CDR3 region: CASSGDSRNEKLFF. DNA for the CDR3: TGCGCCAGCAGCGGGGACAGCCGTAATGAAAAACTGTTTTTT.

The chain is built from TRBV9 and TRBJ1-1, with TRBD1 identical over 9 bases. J gave up 10 bases and V 3 bases, and 13 bases lay outside the gene matches. CDR3 size: 15 residues. From germline, CDR1 is SGDLS and CDR2 YYNGEE. The CDR3 sequence: CASSGVQGAGVGAFF. The CDR3 region has the DNA TGTGCCAGCAGCGGAGTACAGGGGGCTGGGGTAGGAGCTTTCTTT.

This chain joins TRBV19 and TRBJ2-1; no definite D call. The germline V and J ends were trimmed by 0 bases and 4 bases, with 7 bases remaining between them. Germline V gives CDR1 LNHDA, CDR2 SQIVND (reference sequence). This CDR3 spans 14 amino acids. CDR3 nucleotides: TGTGCCAGTAGTATAGAGTCGGGTTACAATGAGCAGTTCTTC. It is translated as CASSIESGYNEQFF.

The chain carries TRBV5-1 and TRBJ2-1; D gene uncertain. Trimming pared 0 bases from V and 5 bases from J, leaving 6 bases between. The CDR3 runs 13 residues. Germline lookup yields CDR1 SGHRS and CDR2 YFSETQ. CDR3 protein: CASSLGLNNEQFF. CDR3 nucleotide sequence: TGCGCCAGCAGCTTGGGACTTAACAATGAGCAGTTCTTC.

This chain uses TRBV6-5 with TRBJ2-7; no firm D call. V dropped 7 bases and J dropped 3 bases, with 13 bases sitting between them. The germline V gene has CDR1 MNHEY and CDR2 SVGAGI. The CDR3 consists of 13 residues. In DNA, the CDR3 is TGTGCCAGCACGGACGGCGGTGACTACGAGCAGTACTTC. It yields the protein CASTDGGDYEQYF.

This chain connects TRBV6-4 to TRBJ2-1; 7 bases agree with TRBD2. The junction had 3 bases not matched to a gene; V was cut back by 6 bases and J by 1 base. Germline V lookup: CDR1 MRHNA, CDR2 SNTAGT. CDR3 length: 14 residues. This CDR3 reads CASSPGGSYNEQFF. In nucleotides, the CDR3 is TGTGCCAGCAGCCCCGGGGGGTCCTACAATGAGCAGTTCTTC.

The genes are TRBV7-8 and TRBJ1-5; 8 bases fit TRBD1. There are 15 residues in the CDR3. From germline, CDR1 is SGHVS and CDR2 FQNEAQ. V shed 2 bases, J shed 1 base, and the junction held 1 base outside the gene matches. The CDR3 sequence: CASSLQGASNQPQHF. The CDR3, as DNA: TGTGCCAGCAGCTTACAGGGGGCGAGCAATCAGCCCCAGCATTTT.

J is TRBJ1-1 and V is TRBV19; 8 bases align to TRBD1. The trim removed 3 bases at V and 5 bases at J, leaving 2 bases unmatched. Looked up from germline, CDR1 is LNHDA and CDR2 is SQIVND (reference sequence). The CDR3 sequence is 13 residues long. CDR3 sequence reads: CASSMTGVTEAFF. DNA for the CDR3: TGTGCCAGTAGTATGACAGGGGTGACTGAAGCTTTCTTT. Together with reference TRBV19 and TRBJ1-1, the CDR3 gives the full variable domain: DGGITQSPKYLFRKEGQNVTLSCEQNLNHDAMYWYRQDPGQGLRLIYYSQIVNDFQKGDIAEGYSVSREKKESFPLTVTSAQKNPTAFYLCASSMTGVTEAFFGQGTRLTVV.

V usage is TRBV18 and J usage is TRBJ2-5; 12 positions agree with TRBD2. CDR1 is KGHSH and CDR2 is LQKENI in the germline V gene. There are 17 residues in the CDR3. Unmatched junction bases numbered 5, after V lost 0 bases and J lost 3 bases. CDR3 protein: CASSPPASGGAEETQYF. The CDR3 nucleotides are TGTGCCAGCTCACCACCTGCTAGCGGGGGGGCGGAAGAGACCCAGTACTTC.

Only a few counts were recorded for this clone. The chain is built from TRBV6-1 and TRBJ1-3; D remains unclear. V shed 7 bases and J shed 2 bases, with 15 bases lying between them. Germline CDR1 and CDR2: MNHNS and SASEGT. There are 15 residues in the CDR3. CDR3 nucleotides: TGTGCCAGCACCTGGGGAGGGCTCGCTGGAAACACCATATATTTT. This translates into CASTWGGLAGNTIYF.

This chain uses TRBV6-1 with TRBJ1-3; perhaps TRBD1 as D (6 bases). Per the germline V gene, CDR1 is MNHNS and CDR2 is SASEGT. V lost 6 bases and J 2 bases, leaving 11 bases between the germline ends. This CDR3 has 14 amino acids. The CDR3 DNA reads as TGTGCCAGCAGAGTGGGGGCAGCTGGAAACACCATATATTTT. Its translation: CASRVGAAGNTIYF.

V is TRBV29-1 and J is TRBJ2-7, with TRBD1 as a possible D gene (6 bases). Germline CDR1 is SQVTM and CDR2 is ANQGSEA. This CDR3 has 14 amino acids. The V end lost 6 bases, the J end lost 5 bases, and 20 bases lay between the germline ends. The CDR3 sequence is CSVSPLTGHNEQYF. CDR3 DNA sequence: TGCAGCGTAAGTCCCCTCACAGGGCACAACGAGCAGTACTTC.